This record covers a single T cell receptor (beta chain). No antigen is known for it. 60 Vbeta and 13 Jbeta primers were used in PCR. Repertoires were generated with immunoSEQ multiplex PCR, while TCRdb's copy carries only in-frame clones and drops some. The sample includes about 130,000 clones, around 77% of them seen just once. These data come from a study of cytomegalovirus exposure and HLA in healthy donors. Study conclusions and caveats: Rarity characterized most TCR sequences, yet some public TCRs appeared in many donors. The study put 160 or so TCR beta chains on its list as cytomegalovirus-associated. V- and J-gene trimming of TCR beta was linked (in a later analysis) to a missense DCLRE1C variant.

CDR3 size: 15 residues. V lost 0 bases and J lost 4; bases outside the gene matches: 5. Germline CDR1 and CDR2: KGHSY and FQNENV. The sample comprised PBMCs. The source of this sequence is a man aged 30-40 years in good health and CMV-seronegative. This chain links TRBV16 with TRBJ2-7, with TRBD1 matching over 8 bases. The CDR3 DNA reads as TGTGCCAGCAGCCAATCTTGGACAGGGAAATACGAGCAGTACTTC. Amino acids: CASSQSWTGKYEQYF.